The entry below describes one T cell receptor (beta chain). The antigen remains undetermined. This entry comes from a study of T cell responses to AZD1222 COVID-19 vaccine. Study-wide results and limits: Within unmutated variant regions lay the reported targets of nearly half of spike-specific TCRs. Repertoire sampling occurred only after the peak T cell response. The span of vaccine-associated CD4 TCRs extended across spike, with dominance at 160-218 and 743-854. It should be noted that donors were predominantly white British and more often female, and clonal diversity was possibly underestimated.

The V gene lost 4 bases and the J gene lost 6 bases, with 18 bases spanning the gap. This CDR3 contains 15 residues. CDR1 and CDR2 from the germline V gene are LNHNV and YYDKDF (reference sequence). Data came from immunoSEQ multiplex PCR; TCRdb stores just in-frame clones and leaves some out. Of some 90,000 clones listed, around 86% are singletons. The chain couples TRBV15 to TRBJ1-2; D is unresolved. This sequence originates from an adult in good health. The starting material was peripheral blood, obtained on day 0 of AZD1222 vaccination. The CDR3 region is CATSNSDSTTDGYTF. DNA for the CDR3: TGTGCCACCAGCAACTCCGATTCCACGACGGATGGCTACACCTTC.